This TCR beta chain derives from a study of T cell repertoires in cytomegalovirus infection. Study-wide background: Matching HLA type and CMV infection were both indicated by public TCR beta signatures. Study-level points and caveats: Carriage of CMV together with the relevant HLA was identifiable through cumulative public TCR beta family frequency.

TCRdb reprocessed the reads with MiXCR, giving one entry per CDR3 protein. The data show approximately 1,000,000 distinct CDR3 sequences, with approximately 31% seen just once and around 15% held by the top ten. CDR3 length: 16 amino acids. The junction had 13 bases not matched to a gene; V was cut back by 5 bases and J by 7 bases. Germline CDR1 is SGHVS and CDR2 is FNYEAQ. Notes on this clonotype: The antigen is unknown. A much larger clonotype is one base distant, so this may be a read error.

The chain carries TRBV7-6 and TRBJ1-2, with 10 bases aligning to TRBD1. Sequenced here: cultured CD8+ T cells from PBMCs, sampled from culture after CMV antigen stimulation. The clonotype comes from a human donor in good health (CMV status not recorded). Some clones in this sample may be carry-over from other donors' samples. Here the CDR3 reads CASSPLSGQGNFGYTF. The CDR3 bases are TGTGCCAGCAGCCCATTGTCGGGACAGGGGAATTTTGGCTACACCTTC. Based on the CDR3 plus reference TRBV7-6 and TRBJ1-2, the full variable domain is GAGVSQSPRYKVTKRGQDVALRCDPISGHVSLYWYRQALGQGPEFLTYFNYEAQQDKSGLPNDRFSAERPEGSISTLTIQRTEQRDSAMYRCASSPLSGQGNFGYTFGSGTRLTVV.